One and the same sample provided the 5 T cell receptor beta chains below, sequenced in a study of metastatic and nonmetastatic thyroid tumors. Through MiXCR, TCRdb re-clonotyped the PCR reads. Of approximately 40,000 clones listed, roughly 10% are singletons. Thyroid surgery was preceded by no treatment in any patient. Sequenced: blood. These receptors came from a female donor with papillary thyroid cancer or a benign thyroid nodule (not recorded which). Some clones in this sample may be carry-over from other donors' samples.

In its sample, this clone was seen many times. The chain is built from TRBV5-1 and TRBJ2-3, with 9 bases aligning to TRBD2. Germline CDR1 is SGHRS and CDR2 is YFSETQ. The trim removed 3 bases at V and 4 bases at J, leaving 9 bases unmatched. CDR3 size: 16 residues. The CDR3: CASSSRISGSPDTQYF. For the CDR3, the DNA is TGCGCCAGCAGCTCAAGGATTAGCGGGAGTCCAGATACGCAGTATTTT.

There are many counts of this clone. This chain connects TRBV9 to TRBJ2-1; TRBD1 is a possible D gene (5 bases). CDR1 SGDLS and CDR2 YYNGEE come from the germline V gene. The length of the CDR3 is 14 residues. Trimming took off 2 bases at V and 3 bases at J, with 9 bases between the two ends. The CDR3: CASSVQDNYNEQFF. CDR3 sequence (DNA): TGTGCCAGCAGCGTGCAGGACAACTACAATGAGCAGTTCTTC.

The sample holds a few counts of this clone. The V call is TRBV11-2, the J call TRBJ1-1; TRBD1 is a possible D gene (5 bases). V shed 5 bases and J shed 0 bases, with 22 bases lying between them. This CDR3 comprises 18 residues. The germline V gene has CDR1 SGHAT and CDR2 FQNNGV. CDR3 nucleotide sequence: TGTGCCAGCAGCCCTCGAGGGGCGATGGGGGGAATGAACACTGAAGCTTTCTTT. It is translated as CASSPRGAMGGMNTEAFF.

This chain connects TRBV20-1 to TRBJ2-2, with 7 nucleotides matching TRBD1. V lost 2 bases to trimming and J lost 0 bases; unmatched junction nucleotides: 3. The CDR3 contains 15 residues. CDR1 and CDR2 from the germline V gene are DFQATT and SNEGSKA (reference sequence). The CDR3 loop reads CSARKGTANTGELFF. CDR3 nucleotide sequence: TGCAGTGCTAGAAAGGGGACAGCGAACACCGGGGAGCTGTTTTTT.

This clone was seen at least ten times. V usage is TRBV6-2 or TRBV6-3 and J usage is TRBJ2-1; D might be TRBD2 (6 bases). In germline, CDR1 is MNHEY, CDR2 SVGEGT. The germline V and J ends were trimmed by 10 bases and 8 bases, with 21 bases remaining between them. The CDR3 sequence is 14 residues long. The CDR3 loop is CATSSAPRVDEQFF. The CDR3 coding sequence is TGTGCCACTTCTAGCGCCCCGCGGGTCGATGAGCAGTTCTTC.